This TCR beta chain was sequenced during a study of technical replicates of blood from a handful of donors. Produced via immunoSEQ multiplex PCR; TCRdb's table is partial and in-frame only. The sample lists tens of thousands of clones; about 91% were seen once. This CDR3 region has 16 residues. The germline V gene encodes CDR1 LGHNA and CDR2 YNFKEQ. V dropped 0 bases and J dropped 10 bases, with 20 bases sitting between them. V and J are TRBV4-2 and TRBJ2-3; D is perhaps TRBD1 (8 bases). The source of this sequence is a human donor in good health. The sequenced sample consisted of T cells isolated from PBMCs. CDR3 in DNA: TGTGCCAGCAGCCAAGAATACAGGGGGGGCCTAGGGTCGCAGTATTTT. This sequence encodes CASSQEYRGGLGSQYF.